This TCR beta chain derives from a study of CD8+ T cells in alopecia areata. This clone was seen only once. Extracted from the samples, RNA was reverse transcribed into cDNA to serve as the sequencing template. The table came from immunoSEQ multiplex PCR; TCRdb's copy has only in-frame clones and leaves some out. This sample yields nearly 200,000 clones, of which over 45% are seen a single time; 5.5% belongs to the top ten. Treatment indicated: oral pan-JAK inhibitor, 5-10 mg twice daily. Alopecia areata patients had lesional scalp punch biopsies and peripheral blood taken from them. CD4+ and CD8+ T cells were sorted from PBMCs stained for CD3, CD4 and CD8. This CDR3 region has 12 residues. The ends were cut back, 7 bases at V and 4 bases at J, with 10 bases in the middle. Per the germline V gene, CDR1 is SNHLY and CDR2 is FYNNEI.

This receptor was taken from a human donor with alopecia areata. The genes are TRBV2 and TRBJ2-5; D possibly corresponds to TRBD2 (6 bases). Sequences were derived from CD4+ T cells sorted from blood, sampled at week 24, from a patient treated with tofacitinib. CDR3 in DNA: TGTGCCAGCATTTATAGCGGAGAGACCCAGTACTTC. It is translated as CASIYSGETQYF. Full variable domain (rest looked up from reference TRBV2 and TRBJ2-5): EPEVTQTPSHQVTQMGQEVILRCVPISNHLYFYWYRQILGQKVEFLVSFYNNEISEKSEIFDDQFSVERPDGSNFTLKIRSTKLEDSAMYFCASIYSGETQYFGPGTRLLVL.